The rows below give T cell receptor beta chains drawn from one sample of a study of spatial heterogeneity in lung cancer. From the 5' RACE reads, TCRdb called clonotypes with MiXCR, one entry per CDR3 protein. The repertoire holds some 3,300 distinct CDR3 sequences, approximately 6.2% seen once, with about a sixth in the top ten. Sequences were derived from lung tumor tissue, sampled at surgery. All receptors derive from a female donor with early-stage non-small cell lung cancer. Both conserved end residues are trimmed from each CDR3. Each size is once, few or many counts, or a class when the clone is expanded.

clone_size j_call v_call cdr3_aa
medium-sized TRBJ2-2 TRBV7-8 ASSIGQGNTGELF
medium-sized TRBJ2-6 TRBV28 ASSGPGVMGANVLT
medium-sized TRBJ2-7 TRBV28 ASSLIFYEQY
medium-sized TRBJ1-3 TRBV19 ASTDRVSGNTIY
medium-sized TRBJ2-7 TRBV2 ASSPVAPGGEQY
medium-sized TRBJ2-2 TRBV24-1 ATSSPDGAGGELF
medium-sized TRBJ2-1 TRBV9 ASSTDGLHNEQF
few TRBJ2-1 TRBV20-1 SAKGTSGKGEQF
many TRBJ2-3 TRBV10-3 AIVGEGRDTQY
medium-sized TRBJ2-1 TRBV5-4 ASSYGREQF